The next 9 T cell receptor beta chains were all read from a single sample in a study of Ad26.COV2.S vaccination and SARS-CoV-2 variants. Some clones are missing from TCRdb's copy, which holds only in-frame ones; the method was immunoSEQ multiplex PCR. The data hold about 320,000 clones, with around four fifths observed a single time. The sample's treatment: about 20 received Ad26.COV2.S at low or high dose, single or two shots; 5 received placebo; per-sample allocation not given. Specimens were obtained on day 63 following the first vaccine or placebo injection. The specimen was peripheral blood, collected in a trial of Ad26.COV2.S vaccine versus placebo. These receptors all come from a person aged 18-65 years who received the Ad26.COV2.S COVID-19 vaccine or a placebo.

The rearrangement uses TRBV5-4 and TRBJ1-2; 7 nucleotides agree with TRBD1. The CDR3 loop spans 15 amino acids. After removal of 2 bases from V and 8 bases from J, the junction contained 12 bases not matched to a gene. Germline CDR1 is SGHNT and CDR2 is YYREEE (reference sequence). CDR3 DNA sequence: TGTGCCAGCAGCTTAACAGGGGTGAGGGGTAGGGGCTACACCTTC. It encodes CASSLTGVRGRGYTF.

The chain joins TRBV7-6 to TRBJ2-6; tentatively, D is TRBD1 (5 bases). Trimming shortened V by 4 bases and J by 2 bases, and 6 bases separated the two germline ends. CDR1 is SGHVS, CDR2 FNYEAQ, per germline. The CDR3 extends over 14 amino acids. The DNA for the CDR3 is TGTGCCAGCAGCTCACAGGCTGGGGCCAACGTCCTGACTTTC. This sequence encodes CASSSQAGANVLTF.

The rearrangement links TRBV19 to TRBJ2-2; the D is unclear. Trimming cost V 3 bases and J 3 bases, with 11 bases left between them. The CDR3 contains 15 residues. Germline V gives CDR1 LNHDA, CDR2 SQIVND (reference sequence). The CDR3 DNA is TGTGCCAGTAGTATTTTTCCCACTTACACCGGGGAGCTGTTTTTT. Translation gives CASSIFPTYTGELFF. The full variable domain, with the rest looked up from reference TRBV19 and TRBJ2-2, is DGGITQSPKYLFRKEGQNVTLSCEQNLNHDAMYWYRQDPGQGLRLIYYSQIVNDFQKGDIAEGYSVSREKKESFPLTVTSAQKNPTAFYLCASSIFPTYTGELFFGEGSRLTVL.

The rearrangement links TRBV5-6 to TRBJ1-4, with D perhaps matching TRBD1 (5 bases). Germline V gene data show CDR1 as SGHDT and CDR2 as YYEEEE. Trimming removed 1 base from V and 4 bases from J, with 8 bases in between. The CDR3 has 14 residues. The CDR3 DNA reads TGTGCCAGCAGCTTGAGGGGCATTAATGAAAAACTGTTTTTT. Translating it yields CASSLRGINEKLFF.

The V and J genes are TRBV28 and TRBJ1-6, with D possibly being TRBD1 (5 bases). Germline assignment: CDR1 MDHEN and CDR2 SYDVKM. The CDR3 contains 14 residues. V lost 5 bases to trimming and J lost 7 bases, with 12 bases between them. CDR3 bases: TGTGCCAGCAGTCTACGACAGACGAATTCACCCCTCCACTTT. Protein sequence: CASSLRQTNSPLHF.

The V and J genes are TRBV7-2 and TRBJ2-7; no definite D call. The V gene's germline CDR1 is SGHTA and CDR2 FQGNSA. V gave up 0 bases and J gave up 4 bases, with 13 bases separating them. The CDR3 runs to 15 residues. The CDR3 here is CASSLAPGQSYEQYF. CDR3 nucleotide sequence: TGTGCCAGCAGCTTAGCACCCGGCCAGAGTTACGAGCAGTACTTC.

The V gene is TRBV5-4, the J gene TRBJ1-1; TRBD1 might be the D (5 bases). CDR3 length: 14 amino acids. Germline CDR1 and CDR2: SGHNT and YYREEE (reference sequence). V was pared by 2 bases and J by 1 base, with 9 bases between. The DNA of the CDR3 is TGTGCCAGCAGCTTATGGACATCGAACACTGAAGCTTTCTTT. Amino acid sequence: CASSLWTSNTEAFF.

The gene calls are TRBV12-3 or TRBV12-4 and TRBJ2-3; no definite D call. The length of the CDR3 is 12 residues. The V end lost 6 bases, the J end lost 10 bases, and 14 bases lay between the germline ends. CDR3 region: CASREDTAAQYF. The CDR3 bases are TGTGCCAGCAGGGAAGACACCGCCGCGCAGTATTTT.

This clone was seen more than once but under ten times. The chain carries TRBV2 and TRBJ1-3; maybe TRBD1 (5 bases). The CDR3 has 15 residues. Germline V lookup: CDR1 SNHLY, CDR2 FYNNEI. V shed 7 bases and J shed 0 bases, with 13 bases lying between them. CDR3 in DNA: TGTGCCAGCACCTTAAGACAGATCTCTGGAAACACCATATATTTT. The encoded protein is CASTLRQISGNTIYF.